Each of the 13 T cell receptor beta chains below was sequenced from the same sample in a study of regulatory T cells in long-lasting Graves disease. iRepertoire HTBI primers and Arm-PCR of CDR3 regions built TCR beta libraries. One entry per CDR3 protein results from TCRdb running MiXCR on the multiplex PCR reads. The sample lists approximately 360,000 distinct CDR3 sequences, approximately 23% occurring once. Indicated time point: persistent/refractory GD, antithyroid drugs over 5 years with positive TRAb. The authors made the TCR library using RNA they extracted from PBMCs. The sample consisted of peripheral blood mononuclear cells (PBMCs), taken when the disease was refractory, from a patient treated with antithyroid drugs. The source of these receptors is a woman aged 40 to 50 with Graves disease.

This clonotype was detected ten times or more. The CDR3 DNA sequence: TGCGCCAGCAGCCGCACTCGACCGGCCGCGAACACTGAAGCTTTCTTT. Amino acids: CASSRTRPAANTEAFF. The chain has TRBV5-1 and TRBJ1-1; D ambiguous. The CDR3 consists of 16 residues. Trimming took off 4 bases at V and 1 base at J, with 17 bases between the two ends. The germline V gene has CDR1 SGHRS and CDR2 YFSETQ. The full variable domain, its missing parts supplied by reference TRBV5-1 and TRBJ1-1, is KAGVTQTPRYLIKTRGQQVTLSCSPISGHRSVSWYQQTPGQGLQFLFEYFSETQRNKGNFPGRFSGRQFSNSRSEMNVSTLELGDSALYLCASSRTRPAANTEAFFGQGTRLTVV.

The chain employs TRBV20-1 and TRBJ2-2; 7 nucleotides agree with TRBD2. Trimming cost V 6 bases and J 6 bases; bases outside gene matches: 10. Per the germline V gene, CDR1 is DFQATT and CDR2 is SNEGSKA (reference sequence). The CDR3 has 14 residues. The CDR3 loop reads CSAFRRLASGELFF. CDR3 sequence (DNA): TGCAGTGCCTTCCGGCGACTAGCCTCCGGGGAGCTGTTTTTT.

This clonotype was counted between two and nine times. This CDR3 reads CASSFDRGATGELFF. For the CDR3, the DNA is TGTGCCAGCAGTTTCGACAGGGGAGCCACCGGGGAGCTGTTTTTT. This chain connects TRBV6-4 to TRBJ2-2, with 8 bases matching TRBD1. The CDR3 is made up of 15 amino acids. CDR1 MRHNA and CDR2 SNTAGT come from the germline V gene. Trimming at V came to 5 bases and at J to 4 bases, leaving 6 bases not matched to a gene.

The CDR3 loop reads CASDGQPQHF. In DNA form, the CDR3 reads TGTGCCAGTGACGGACAGCCCCAGCATTTT. This chain joins TRBV19 and TRBJ1-5; D ambiguous. The V gene lost 8 bases and the J gene lost 7 bases, with 6 bases spanning the gap. The CDR3 runs to 10 residues. CDR1 and CDR2 from the germline V gene are LNHDA and SQIVND (reference sequence).

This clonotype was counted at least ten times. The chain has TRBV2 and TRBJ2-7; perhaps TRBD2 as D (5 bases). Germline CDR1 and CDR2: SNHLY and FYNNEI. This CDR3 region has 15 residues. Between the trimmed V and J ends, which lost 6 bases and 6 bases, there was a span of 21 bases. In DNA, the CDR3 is TGTGCCAGCAGGGGGAACAGCGGCCCCATCGCCGAGCAGTACTTC. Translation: CASRGNSGPIAEQYF.

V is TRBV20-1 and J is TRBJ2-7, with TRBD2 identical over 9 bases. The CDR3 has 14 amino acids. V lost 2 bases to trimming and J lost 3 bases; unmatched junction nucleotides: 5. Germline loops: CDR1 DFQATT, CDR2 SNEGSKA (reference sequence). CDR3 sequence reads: CSARTPAGGYEQYF. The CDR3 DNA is TGCAGTGCTAGAACACCAGCGGGAGGCTACGAGCAGTACTTC.

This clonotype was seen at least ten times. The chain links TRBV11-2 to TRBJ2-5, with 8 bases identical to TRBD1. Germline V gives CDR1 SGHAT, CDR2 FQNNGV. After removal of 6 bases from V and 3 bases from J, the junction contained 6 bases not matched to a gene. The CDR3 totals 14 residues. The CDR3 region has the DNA TGTGCCAGCAGAACCTACAGGGGGAAAGAGACCCAGTACTTC. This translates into CASRTYRGKETQYF.

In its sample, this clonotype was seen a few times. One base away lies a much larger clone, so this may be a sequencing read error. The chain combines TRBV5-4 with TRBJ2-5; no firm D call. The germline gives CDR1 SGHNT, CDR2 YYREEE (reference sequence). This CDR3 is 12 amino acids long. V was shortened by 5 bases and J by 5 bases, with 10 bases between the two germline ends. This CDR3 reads CASRADGETQYF. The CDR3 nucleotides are TGTGCCAGCAGGGCGGACGGGGAGACCCAGTACTTC.

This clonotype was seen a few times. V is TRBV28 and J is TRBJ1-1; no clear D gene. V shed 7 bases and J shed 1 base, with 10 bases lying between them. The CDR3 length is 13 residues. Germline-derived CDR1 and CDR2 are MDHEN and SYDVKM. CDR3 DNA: TGTGCCAGCACTGGAGCCGCGAACACTGAAGCTTTCTTT. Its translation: CASTGAANTEAFF. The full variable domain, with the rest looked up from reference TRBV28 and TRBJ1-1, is DVKVTQSSRYLVKRTGEKVFLECVQDMDHENMFWYRQDPGLGLRLIYFSYDVKMKEKGDIPEGYSVSREKKERFSLILESASTNQTSMYLCASTGAANTEAFFGQGTRLTVV.

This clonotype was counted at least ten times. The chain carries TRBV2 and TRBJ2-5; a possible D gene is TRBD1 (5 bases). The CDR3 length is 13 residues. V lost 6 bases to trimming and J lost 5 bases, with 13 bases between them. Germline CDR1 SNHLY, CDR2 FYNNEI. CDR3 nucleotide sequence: TGTGCCAGCAGCAGGGCCCAGGGTGAGACCCAGTACTTC. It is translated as CASSRAQGETQYF.

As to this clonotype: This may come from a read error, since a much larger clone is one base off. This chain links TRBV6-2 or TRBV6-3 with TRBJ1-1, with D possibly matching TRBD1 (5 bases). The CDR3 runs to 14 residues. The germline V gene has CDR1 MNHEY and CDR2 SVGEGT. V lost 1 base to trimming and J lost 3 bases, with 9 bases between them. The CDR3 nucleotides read TGTGCCAGCAGTTACTTGGACATGGACACTGAAGCTTTCTTT. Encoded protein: CASSYLDMDTEAFF.

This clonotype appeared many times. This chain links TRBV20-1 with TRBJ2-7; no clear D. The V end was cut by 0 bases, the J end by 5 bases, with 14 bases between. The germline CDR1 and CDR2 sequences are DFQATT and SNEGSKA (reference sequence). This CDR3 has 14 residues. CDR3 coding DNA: TGCAGTGCTAGAGATGTCGTGACTTCCAACGAGCAGTACTTC. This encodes CSARDVVTSNEQYF.

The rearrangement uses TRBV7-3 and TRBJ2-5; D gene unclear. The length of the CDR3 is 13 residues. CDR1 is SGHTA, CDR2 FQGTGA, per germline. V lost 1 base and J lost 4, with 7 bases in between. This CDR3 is CASSLMPLETQYF. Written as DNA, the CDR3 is TGTGCCAGCAGCTTAATGCCCCTAGAGACCCAGTACTTC. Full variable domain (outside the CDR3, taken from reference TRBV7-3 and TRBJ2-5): GAGVSQTPSNKVTEKGKYVELRCDPISGHTALYWYRQSLGQGPEFLIYFQGTGAADDSGLPNDRFFAVRPEGSVSTLKIQRTERGDSAVYLCASSLMPLETQYFGPGTRLLVL.